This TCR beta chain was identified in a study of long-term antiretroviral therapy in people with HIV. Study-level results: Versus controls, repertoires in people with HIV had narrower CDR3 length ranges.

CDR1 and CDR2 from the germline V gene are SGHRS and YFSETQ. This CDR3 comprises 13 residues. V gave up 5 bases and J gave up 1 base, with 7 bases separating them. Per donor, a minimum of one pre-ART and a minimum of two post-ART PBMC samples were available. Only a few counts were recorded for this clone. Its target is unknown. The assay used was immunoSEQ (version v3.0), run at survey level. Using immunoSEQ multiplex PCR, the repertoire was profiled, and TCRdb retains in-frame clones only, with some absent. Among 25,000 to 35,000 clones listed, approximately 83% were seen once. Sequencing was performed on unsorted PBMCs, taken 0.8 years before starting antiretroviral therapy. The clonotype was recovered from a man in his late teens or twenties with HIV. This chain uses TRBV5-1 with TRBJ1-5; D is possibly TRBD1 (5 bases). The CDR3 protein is CASRRGSNQPQHF. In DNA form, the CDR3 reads TGCGCCAGCAGGAGGGGAAGCAATCAGCCCCAGCATTTT.